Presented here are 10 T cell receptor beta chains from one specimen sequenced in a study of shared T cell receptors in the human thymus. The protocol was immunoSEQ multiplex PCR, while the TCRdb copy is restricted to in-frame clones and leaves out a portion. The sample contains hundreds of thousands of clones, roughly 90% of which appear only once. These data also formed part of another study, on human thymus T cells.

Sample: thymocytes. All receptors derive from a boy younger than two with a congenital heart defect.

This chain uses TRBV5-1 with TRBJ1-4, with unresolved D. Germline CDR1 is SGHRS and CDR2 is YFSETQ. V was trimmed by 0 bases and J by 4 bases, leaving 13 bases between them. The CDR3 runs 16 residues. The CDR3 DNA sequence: TGCGCCAGCAGCTTGGCCGCGGGGAATGATAATGAAAAACTGTTTTTT. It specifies CASSLAAGNDNEKLFF.

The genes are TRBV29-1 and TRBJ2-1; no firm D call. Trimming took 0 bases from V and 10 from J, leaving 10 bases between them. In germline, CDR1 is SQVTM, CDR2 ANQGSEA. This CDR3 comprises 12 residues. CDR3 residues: CSVEDLGVEQFF. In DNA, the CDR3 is TGCAGCGTTGAAGATCTAGGAGTCGAGCAGTTCTTC.

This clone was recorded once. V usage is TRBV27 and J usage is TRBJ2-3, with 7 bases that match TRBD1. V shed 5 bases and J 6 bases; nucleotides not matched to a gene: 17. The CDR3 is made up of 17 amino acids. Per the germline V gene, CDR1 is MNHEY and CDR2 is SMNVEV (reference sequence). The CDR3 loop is CASSPPGPDRLTDTQYF. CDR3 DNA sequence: TGTGCCAGCAGTCCCCCGGGCCCGGACAGGCTCACGGATACGCAGTATTTT.

CDR3 DNA: TGTGCCAGCAGTTTAAAGGCAGGGGCATACTCTGGGGCCAACGTCCTGACTTTC. This codes for CASSLKAGAYSGANVLTF. J is TRBJ2-6 and V is TRBV27, with D possibly matching TRBD1 (6 bases). V was clipped by 2 bases and J by 0 bases, with 14 bases between them. The CDR3 runs to 18 residues. CDR1 and CDR2 (germline): MNHEY, SMNVEV (reference sequence). Full variable domain (remainder filled in from reference TRBV27 and TRBJ2-6): EAQVTQNPRYLITVTGKKLTVTCSQNMNHEYMSWYRQDPGLGLRQIYYSMNVEVTDKGDVPEGYKVSRKEKRNFPLILESPSPNQTSLYFCASSLKAGAYSGANVLTFGAGSRLTVL.

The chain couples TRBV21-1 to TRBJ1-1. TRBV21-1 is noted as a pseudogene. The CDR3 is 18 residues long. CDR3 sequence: CASSRGKNWGEPNTEAFF. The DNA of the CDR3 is TGTGCCAGCAGCCGGGGTAAGAACTGGGGGGAACCAAACACTGAAGCTTTCTTT.

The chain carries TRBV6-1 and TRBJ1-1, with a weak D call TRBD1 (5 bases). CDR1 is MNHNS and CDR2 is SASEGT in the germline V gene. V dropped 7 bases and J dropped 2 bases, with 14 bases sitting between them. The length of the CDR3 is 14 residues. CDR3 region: CASTDGGNNTEAFF. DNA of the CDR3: TGTGCCAGCACCGACGGGGGGAACAACACTGAAGCTTTCTTT.

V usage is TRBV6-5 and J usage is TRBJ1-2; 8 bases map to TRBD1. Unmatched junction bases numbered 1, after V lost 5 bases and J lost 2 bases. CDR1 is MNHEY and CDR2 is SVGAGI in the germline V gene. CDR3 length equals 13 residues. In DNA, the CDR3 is TGTGCCAGCAGTGGACAGGGCAACTATGGCTACACCTTC. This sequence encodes CASSGQGNYGYTF.

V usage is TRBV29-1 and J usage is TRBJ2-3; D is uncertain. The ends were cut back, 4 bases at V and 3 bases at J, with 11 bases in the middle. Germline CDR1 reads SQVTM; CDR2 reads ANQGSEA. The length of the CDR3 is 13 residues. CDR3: CSVGVSATDTQYF. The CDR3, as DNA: TGCAGCGTTGGAGTCAGCGCTACAGATACGCAGTATTTT.

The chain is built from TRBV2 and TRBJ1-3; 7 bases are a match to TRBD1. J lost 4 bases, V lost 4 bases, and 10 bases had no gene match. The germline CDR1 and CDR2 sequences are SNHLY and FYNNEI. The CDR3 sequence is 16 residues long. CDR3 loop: CASSGRTGAGGNTIYF. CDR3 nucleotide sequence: TGTGCCAGCAGTGGACGTACAGGGGCGGGGGGAAACACCATATATTTT.

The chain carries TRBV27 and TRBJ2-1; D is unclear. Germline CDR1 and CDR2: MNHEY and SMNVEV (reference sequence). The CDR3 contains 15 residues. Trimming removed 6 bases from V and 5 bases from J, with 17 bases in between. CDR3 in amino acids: CASRGRRQGDNEQFF. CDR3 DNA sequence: TGTGCCAGCAGGGGCCGGCGACAAGGCGACAATGAGCAGTTCTTC.